Below, 6 T cell receptor beta chains from the same sample are listed, as sequenced in a study of shared clonotypes between healthy human individuals. The repertoire was sequenced with immunoSEQ multiplex PCR; TCRdb's copy has only in-frame clones and lacks some. The sample has about 1.5 million clones; 98% are singletons. The sample consisted of naive CD4+ T cells sorted from blood. Specified subset: CD45RA+ positively selected. The receptors come from a man younger than 40 in good health.

The chain joins TRBV5-5 to TRBJ1-3; D uncertain. This CDR3 is 13 amino acids long. The germline V gene encodes CDR1 SGHKS and CDR2 YYEKEE (reference sequence). V lost 4 bases and J 4 bases, leaving 9 bases between the germline ends. The CDR3 nucleotides read TGTGCCAGCAGCCCGTTAATCGGAAACACCATATATTTT. Protein product: CASSPLIGNTIYF.

As to this clone: This same CDR3 is encoded by further DNA sequences in the sample. The gene calls are TRBV9 and TRBJ2-7, with no clear D. Germline V lookup: CDR1 SGDLS, CDR2 YYNGEE. The CDR3 contains 14 residues. Trimming took off 0 bases at V and 2 bases at J, with 9 bases between the two ends. CDR3 protein: CASSVGVSPYEQYF. In DNA form, the CDR3 reads TGTGCCAGCAGCGTAGGGGTGTCCCCCTACGAGCAGTACTTC. Complete variable domain (other parts from reference TRBV9 and TRBJ2-7): DSGVTQTPKHLITATGQRVTLRCSPRSGDLSVYWYQQSLDQGLQFLIQYYNGEERAKGNILERFSAQQFPDLHSELNLSSLELGDSALYFCASSVGVSPYEQYFGPGTRLTVT.

The chain couples TRBV7-8 to TRBJ2-2; possibly TRBD1 or TRBD2 for D (6 bases each). The CDR3 is made up of 16 amino acids. V shed 5 bases and J shed 0 bases, with 13 bases lying between them. Germline V gives CDR1 SGHVS, CDR2 FQNEAQ. The CDR3 bases are TGTGCCAGCAGCCTGCCGGGGGCCGCGAACACCGGGGAGCTGTTTTTT. Translation gives CASSLPGAANTGELFF.

With respect to this clone: In the same sample, other DNA sequences code for this CDR3. This chain connects TRBV18 to TRBJ2-5; no reliable D call. The CDR3 contains 13 residues. The germline CDR1 and CDR2 sequences are KGHSH and LQKENI. V lost 2 bases to trimming and J lost 1 base, with 5 bases between them. CDR3 loop: CASSPGLQETQYF. CDR3 in DNA: TGTGCCAGCTCACCAGGCCTCCAAGAGACCCAGTACTTC.

The genes are TRBV7-2 and TRBJ2-2; D unclear. The CDR3 runs 13 residues. Germline V gene data show CDR1 as SGHTA and CDR2 as FQGNSA. With 5 bases removed from V and 8 bases from J, the gap between germline ends came to 12 bases. In nucleotides, the CDR3 is TGTGCCAGCAGCCAAAACCCCTGGGGGGAGCTGTTTTTT. Translated, it gives CASSQNPWGELFF.

The chain is built from TRBV4-3 and TRBJ2-2, with TRBD2 matching over 7 bases. Germline assignment: CDR1 LGHNA and CDR2 YSLEER. CDR3 length: 17 amino acids. V shed 2 bases and J 3 bases; nucleotides not matched to a gene: 9. Here the CDR3 reads CASSQFLAGGDTGELFF. The CDR3, as DNA: TGCGCCAGCAGCCAATTCCTTGCTGGGGGGGACACCGGGGAGCTGTTTTTT.